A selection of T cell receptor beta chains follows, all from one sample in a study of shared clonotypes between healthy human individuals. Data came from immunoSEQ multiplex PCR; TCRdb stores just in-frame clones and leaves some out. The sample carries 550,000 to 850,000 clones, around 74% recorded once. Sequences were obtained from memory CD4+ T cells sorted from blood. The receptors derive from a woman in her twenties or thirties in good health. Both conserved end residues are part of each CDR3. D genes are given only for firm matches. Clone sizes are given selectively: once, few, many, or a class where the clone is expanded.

cdr3_aa: CASSQAARSGTGHEQYF
cdr3_nt: TGCGCCAGCAGCCAAGCTGCTAGGTCCGGGACGGGACACGAGCAGTACTTC
v_call: TRBV4-1
j_call: TRBJ2-7
d_call: .
clone_size: .

cdr3_aa: CASSVGTGDYGYTF
cdr3_nt: TGTGCCAGCAGCGTCGGGACGGGGGACTATGGCTACACCTTC
v_call: TRBV28
j_call: TRBJ1-2
d_call: .
clone_size: .

cdr3_aa: CASSSSRDRGHTGELFF
cdr3_nt: TGTGCCAGCAGTTCGTCCCGGGACAGGGGCCACACCGGGGAGCTGTTTTTT
v_call: TRBV28
j_call: TRBJ2-2
d_call: TRBD1
clone_size: .

cdr3_aa: CASSVDGGVKAGNTIYF
cdr3_nt: TGTGCCAGCAGCGTAGATGGTGGGGTTAAAGCTGGAAACACCATATATTTT
v_call: TRBV9
j_call: TRBJ1-3
d_call: .
clone_size: .

cdr3_aa: CASSPGDRAAGYTF
cdr3_nt: TGTGCCAGCAGTCCCGGGGACAGGGCCGCTGGCTACACCTTC
v_call: TRBV27
j_call: TRBJ1-2
d_call: TRBD1
clone_size: .

cdr3_aa: CASSHRGPYEQYF
cdr3_nt: TGTGCCAGCAGCCACAGGGGGCCTTACGAGCAGTACTTC
v_call: TRBV13
j_call: TRBJ2-7
d_call: TRBD1
clone_size: .

cdr3_aa: CASSSKGLALTDTQYF
cdr3_nt: TGTGCCAGCAGCAGCAAAGGACTAGCGCTCACAGATACGCAGTATTTT
v_call: TRBV7-6
j_call: TRBJ2-3
d_call: TRBD2
clone_size: .

cdr3_aa: CASSEDGPGQYF
cdr3_nt: TGTGCCAGCAGTGAAGACGGACCAGGGCAGTACTTC
v_call: TRBV2
j_call: TRBJ2-7
d_call: .
clone_size: .

cdr3_aa: CASSQAPGREGSSGANVLTF
cdr3_nt: TGCGCCAGCAGCCAGGCGCCCGGACGGGAGGGGAGCTCTGGGGCCAACGTCCTGACTTTC
v_call: TRBV4-1
j_call: TRBJ2-6
d_call: TRBD2
clone_size: once

cdr3_aa: CASRAPTALEQYF
cdr3_nt: TGTGCCAGCAGAGCCCCGACCGCCCTCGAGCAGTACTTC
v_call: TRBV2
j_call: TRBJ2-7
d_call: .
clone_size: .

cdr3_aa: CASKLGPSGQETQYF
cdr3_nt: TGTGCCAGCAAATTGGGCCCATCGGGGCAAGAGACCCAGTACTTC
v_call: TRBV6-6
j_call: TRBJ2-5
d_call: .
clone_size: .

cdr3_aa: CASSLGTVRNQPQHF
cdr3_nt: TGCGCCAGCAGCTTGGGGACAGTTCGCAATCAGCCCCAGCATTTT
v_call: TRBV5-1
j_call: TRBJ1-5
d_call: .
clone_size: .

cdr3_aa: CAWRPRIGHEKLFF
cdr3_nt: TGTGCCTGGAGACCGAGGATAGGACATGAAAAACTGTTTTTT
v_call: TRBV30
j_call: TRBJ1-4
d_call: .
clone_size: .

cdr3_aa: CASSLGGDYNEQFF
cdr3_nt: TGTGCCAGCAGCTTAGGCGGAGACTACAATGAGCAGTTCTTC
v_call: TRBV7-2
j_call: TRBJ2-1
d_call: .
clone_size: .

cdr3_aa: CASSSGLVLSLHF
cdr3_nt: TGTGCCAGCAGCTCGGGGTTGGTCCTCTCCCTCCACTTT
v_call: TRBV7-9
j_call: TRBJ1-6
d_call: .
clone_size: .

cdr3_aa: CASSQRGETQYF
cdr3_nt: TGTGCCAGCAGCCAGCGGGGTGAGACCCAGTACTTC
v_call: TRBV2
j_call: TRBJ2-5
d_call: TRBD2
clone_size: .

cdr3_aa: CASSSPGGAFRGYTF
cdr3_nt: TGTGCCAGCAGCTCGCCCGGGGGGGCCTTTAGGGGCTACACCTTC
v_call: TRBV7-2
j_call: TRBJ1-2
d_call: .
clone_size: many

cdr3_aa: CASSRSDRGEKLFF
cdr3_nt: TGTGCCAGCAGCCGATCCGACAGGGGTGAAAAACTGTTTTTT
v_call: TRBV2
j_call: TRBJ1-4
d_call: TRBD1
clone_size: .

cdr3_aa: CASRSSPGQGQYEQYF
cdr3_nt: TGCGCCAGCAGATCCAGCCCGGGACAGGGTCAGTACGAGCAGTACTTC
v_call: TRBV5-1
j_call: TRBJ2-7
d_call: TRBD1
clone_size: .

cdr3_aa: CATSRDSGLTDTQYF
cdr3_nt: TGTGCCACCAGCAGAGATAGCGGCCTCACAGATACGCAGTATTTT
v_call: TRBV15
j_call: TRBJ2-3
d_call: .
clone_size: .

cdr3_aa: CASSLLWTEGYEQYF
cdr3_nt: TGTGCCAGCAGCCTTTTATGGACGGAAGGCTACGAGCAGTACTTC
v_call: TRBV11-2
j_call: TRBJ2-7
d_call: .
clone_size: .

cdr3_aa: CASSYGAEAFF
cdr3_nt: TGTGCCAGCAGTTACGGGGCTGAAGCTTTCTTT
v_call: TRBV6-6
j_call: TRBJ1-1
d_call: .
clone_size: .

cdr3_aa: CATSRDVGRAVSDTQYF
cdr3_nt: TGTGCCACCAGCAGAGATGTAGGGAGGGCCGTGTCAGATACGCAGTATTTT
v_call: TRBV15
j_call: TRBJ2-3
d_call: TRBD2
clone_size: .

cdr3_aa: CAWSVLIGSMDEQFF
cdr3_nt: TGTGCCTGGAGTGTACTAATCGGGAGTATGGATGAGCAGTTCTTC
v_call: TRBV30
j_call: TRBJ2-1
d_call: .
clone_size: .

cdr3_aa: CASSAKSGAGEQYF
cdr3_nt: TGTGCCAGCTCTGCGAAGAGCGGGGCGGGCGAGCAGTACTTC
v_call: TRBV11-2
j_call: TRBJ2-7
d_call: TRBD2
clone_size: .

cdr3_aa: CASSLSVAGDGDTQYF
cdr3_nt: TGTGCCAGCAGTCTCAGCGTAGCGGGAGATGGGGATACGCAGTATTTT
v_call: TRBV28
j_call: TRBJ2-3
d_call: TRBD2
clone_size: once

cdr3_aa: CASSLDVSWPVQFF
cdr3_nt: TGCGCCAGCAGCTTGGATGTGAGTTGGCCAGTACAGTTCTTC
v_call: TRBV5-1
j_call: TRBJ2-1
d_call: .
clone_size: once

cdr3_aa: CASSQEFRDNGNTEAFF
cdr3_nt: TGTGCCAGCAGCCAAGAGTTCAGGGATAACGGGAACACTGAAGCTTTCTTT
v_call: TRBV14
j_call: TRBJ1-1
d_call: .
clone_size: .

cdr3_aa: CAWSIYRTSYPPYEQYF
cdr3_nt: TGTGCCTGGAGTATCTATCGGACTAGTTATCCTCCTTACGAGCAGTACTTC
v_call: TRBV30
j_call: TRBJ2-7
d_call: TRBD2
clone_size: few

cdr3_aa: CASSVGDRDSGEQYF
cdr3_nt: TGCGCCAGCAGCGTAGGAGACCGGGACAGTGGTGAGCAGTACTTC
v_call: TRBV5-1
j_call: TRBJ2-7
d_call: TRBD1
clone_size: few

cdr3_aa: CASSNLDSLGDTQYF
cdr3_nt: TGTGCCAGTAGTAATCTTGACAGTTTGGGAGATACGCAGTATTTT
v_call: TRBV19
j_call: TRBJ2-3
d_call: .
clone_size: .

cdr3_aa: CASSDTGTSEYGYTF
cdr3_nt: TGCGCCAGCAGCGACACCGGGACATCGGAATATGGCTACACCTTC
v_call: TRBV10-1
j_call: TRBJ1-2
d_call: .
clone_size: .

cdr3_aa: CASSPTGVNTGELFF
cdr3_nt: TGCGCCAGCAGCCCGACAGGGGTTAACACCGGGGAGCTGTTTTTT
v_call: TRBV5-1
j_call: TRBJ2-2
d_call: TRBD1
clone_size: .

cdr3_aa: CASSLKSNEKLFF
cdr3_nt: TGTGCCAGCAGCCTCAAATCTAATGAAAAACTGTTTTTT
v_call: TRBV5-4
j_call: TRBJ1-4
d_call: .
clone_size: .

cdr3_aa: CASRRGQENTEAFF
cdr3_nt: TGTGCCAGCAGAAGGGGACAGGAGAACACTGAAGCTTTCTTT
v_call: TRBV6-1
j_call: TRBJ1-1
d_call: TRBD1
clone_size: .

cdr3_aa: CASSPGTAGNEQFF
cdr3_nt: TGTGCCAGCTCACCGGGCACTGCTGGGAATGAGCAGTTCTTC
v_call: TRBV18
j_call: TRBJ2-1
d_call: .
clone_size: .

cdr3_aa: CAISEGPQGYTF
cdr3_nt: TGTGCCATCAGTGAGGGACCACAGGGCTACACCTTC
v_call: TRBV10-3
j_call: TRBJ1-2
d_call: .
clone_size: .

cdr3_aa: CASSEHVLGVAEAFF
cdr3_nt: TGTGCCAGCAGTGAACACGTACTTGGGGTCGCTGAAGCTTTCTTT
v_call: TRBV6-1
j_call: TRBJ1-1
d_call: .
clone_size: once

cdr3_aa: CASSGRPGGSTDTQYF
cdr3_nt: TGTGCCAGCAGTGGAAGGCCGGGAGGGAGCACAGATACGCAGTATTTT
v_call: TRBV6-1
j_call: TRBJ2-3
d_call: TRBD2
clone_size: .